These T cell receptor beta chains were read from a single sample in a study of CD8+CD57+ T cells in acquired aplastic anemia. MiXCR was run by TCRdb on the reads, yielding one entry per CDR3 protein. The sample holds about 150,000 distinct CDR3 sequences, about 50% seen once. Sequencing was done on a sample of sorted CD4+, CD8+, or CD8+CD57+ T cells (not recorded which) from PBMCs. The receptors originated from a human donor with aplastic anemia. The CDR3 runs from the conserved cysteine through the conserved F or W. A D gene is named only where the DNA matches it firmly. Clone size is given for some rows only: seen once, a few or many times, or a class if the clone is expanded.

J gene: TRBJ2-2; D gene: NA; V gene: TRBV12-3/TRBV12-4; clone size: NA; CDR3 protein: CASRPEQGRPRELFF; CDR3 DNA: TGTGCCAGCAGGCCGGAACAGGGACGGCCCCGGGAGCTGTTTTTT
J gene: TRBJ1-1; D gene: TRBD1; V gene: TRBV19; clone size: NA; CDR3 protein: CASSKNRGHAFF; CDR3 DNA: TGTGCCAGTAGTAAAAACAGGGGGCATGCTTTCTTT
J gene: TRBJ2-2; D gene: TRBD2; V gene: TRBV7-9; clone size: many; CDR3 protein: CASSSVAGGMTGELFF; CDR3 DNA: TGTGCCAGCAGCTCCGTAGCGGGGGGCATGACCGGGGAGCTGTTTTTT
J gene: TRBJ1-1; D gene: NA; V gene: TRBV12-3/TRBV12-4; clone size: many; CDR3 protein: CASSLAGARTEAFF; CDR3 DNA: TGTGCCAGCAGTTTAGCGGGGGCTCGGACTGAAGCTTTCTTT
J gene: TRBJ2-4; D gene: NA; V gene: TRBV5-6; clone size: many; CDR3 protein: CASTQGGGKNIQYF; CDR3 DNA: TGTGCCAGCACCCAGGGGGGGGGCAAAAACATTCAGTACTTC
J gene: TRBJ1-6; D gene: NA; V gene: TRBV2; clone size: NA; CDR3 protein: CASSESLLPLHF; CDR3 DNA: TGTGCCAGCAGTGAATCCCTCCTGCCCCTCCACTTT
J gene: TRBJ2-7; D gene: TRBD1; V gene: TRBV7-9; clone size: NA; CDR3 protein: CASSPDRDSYEQYF; CDR3 DNA: TGTGCCAGCAGTCCTGACAGGGATTCCTACGAGCAGTACTTC
J gene: TRBJ2-3; D gene: NA; V gene: TRBV2; clone size: NA; CDR3 protein: CASSVEALSTDTQYF; CDR3 DNA: TGTGCCAGCAGTGTCGAGGCGCTCAGCACAGATACGCAGTATTTT
J gene: TRBJ1-5; D gene: TRBD1; V gene: TRBV10-2; clone size: NA; CDR3 protein: CASAQGTGLVLGQPQHF; CDR3 DNA: TGCGCCAGCGCACAAGGGACAGGGCTCGTTTTGGGTCAGCCCCAGCATTTT
J gene: TRBJ2-6; D gene: TRBD1; V gene: TRBV2; clone size: many; CDR3 protein: CASSEWGTDRELYGGANVLTF; CDR3 DNA: TGTGCCAGCAGTGAATGGGGAACCGACAGGGAACTGTATGGTGGGGCCAACGTCCTGACTTTC
J gene: TRBJ2-7; D gene: TRBD1; V gene: TRBV20-1; clone size: once; CDR3 protein: CSATRQGKPYEQYF; CDR3 DNA: TGCAGTGCTACCCGACAGGGGAAGCCCTACGAGCAGTACTTC
J gene: TRBJ1-2; D gene: NA; V gene: TRBV25-1; clone size: few; CDR3 protein: CASSAQGSGYTF; CDR3 DNA: TGTGCCAGCAGTGCGCAGGGGAGCGGCTACACCTTC
J gene: TRBJ2-1; D gene: TRBD1; V gene: TRBV29-1; clone size: few; CDR3 protein: CSVGPGTGDYNEQFF; CDR3 DNA: TGCAGCGTCGGCCCCGGGACAGGAGACTACAATGAGCAGTTCTTC
J gene: TRBJ2-3; D gene: TRBD2; V gene: TRBV7-6; clone size: NA; CDR3 protein: CASSPLAGATDTQYF; CDR3 DNA: TGTGCCAGCAGCCCGCTAGCGGGGGCCACAGATACGCAGTATTTT
J gene: TRBJ2-3; D gene: TRBD1; V gene: TRBV25-1; clone size: many; CDR3 protein: CASSESVGTGQYF; CDR3 DNA: TGTGCCAGCAGTGAATCGGTAGGGACAGGGCAGTATTTT
J gene: TRBJ1-1; D gene: NA; V gene: TRBV29-1; clone size: many; CDR3 protein: CSVEMGGTEAFF; CDR3 DNA: TGCAGCGTTGAAATGGGGGGCACTGAAGCTTTCTTT
J gene: TRBJ2-3; D gene: NA; V gene: TRBV29-1; clone size: NA; CDR3 protein: CSVGPNRRDTQYF; CDR3 DNA: TGCAGCGTTGGTCCAAACCGGAGAGATACGCAGTATTTT
J gene: TRBJ1-3; D gene: NA; V gene: TRBV6-1; clone size: many; CDR3 protein: CASSEVNSGNTIYF; CDR3 DNA: TGTGCCAGCAGTGAAGTAAACTCTGGAAACACCATATATTTT
J gene: TRBJ1-1; D gene: NA; V gene: TRBV9; clone size: many; CDR3 protein: CASSPEGRSGTEAFF; CDR3 DNA: TGTGCCAGCAGCCCCGAAGGACGATCTGGCACTGAAGCTTTCTTT
J gene: TRBJ2-7; D gene: TRBD1; V gene: TRBV2; clone size: many; CDR3 protein: CAVPGDRIYEQYF; CDR3 DNA: TGTGCTGTACCCGGGGACAGGATCTACGAGCAGTACTTC
J gene: TRBJ1-1; D gene: NA; V gene: TRBV6-5; clone size: many; CDR3 protein: CASPLEAFF; CDR3 DNA: TGTGCCAGCCCTCTTGAAGCTTTCTTT
J gene: TRBJ1-2; D gene: TRBD1; V gene: TRBV24-1; clone size: NA; CDR3 protein: CATSSQGGYGYTF; CDR3 DNA: TGTGCCACCAGTTCCCAGGGGGGATATGGCTACACCTTC
J gene: TRBJ2-7; D gene: NA; V gene: TRBV11-2; clone size: many; CDR3 protein: CASSLDGGPRTYEQYF; CDR3 DNA: TGTGCCAGCAGCTTAGACGGGGGCCCCCGAACCTACGAGCAGTACTTC
J gene: TRBJ2-7; D gene: TRBD1; V gene: TRBV5-6; clone size: NA; CDR3 protein: CASSRRKADRLPYEQYF; CDR3 DNA: TGTGCCAGCAGCCGACGGAAGGCGGACAGGCTACCCTACGAGCAGTACTTC
J gene: TRBJ1-2; D gene: NA; V gene: TRBV2; clone size: NA; CDR3 protein: CASSEAWTAVGYTF; CDR3 DNA: TGTGCCAGCAGTGAAGCGTGGACAGCGGTTGGCTACACCTTC
J gene: TRBJ2-1; D gene: NA; V gene: TRBV20-1; clone size: many; CDR3 protein: CSARVLGQHHSSYNEQFF; CDR3 DNA: TGCAGTGCTAGAGTATTGGGCCAGCACCACAGCTCCTACAATGAGCAGTTCTTC
J gene: TRBJ1-1; D gene: NA; V gene: TRBV2; clone size: many; CDR3 protein: CASSGGPAGRNTEAFF; CDR3 DNA: TGTGCCAGCAGTGGGGGCCCCGCAGGGAGGAACACTGAAGCTTTCTTT
J gene: TRBJ2-7; D gene: NA; V gene: TRBV10-3; clone size: NA; CDR3 protein: CAISESETSSYEQYF; CDR3 DNA: TGTGCCATCAGTGAGTCGGAGACTAGCTCCTACGAGCAGTACTTC
J gene: TRBJ2-3; D gene: NA; V gene: TRBV9; clone size: many; CDR3 protein: CASSDGGHTDTQYF; CDR3 DNA: TGTGCCAGCAGCGACGGGGGCCACACAGATACGCAGTATTTT
J gene: TRBJ1-2; D gene: TRBD1; V gene: TRBV24-1; clone size: NA; CDR3 protein: CATSDAGQANYGYTF; CDR3 DNA: TGTGCCACCAGTGATGCCGGACAGGCTAACTATGGCTACACCTTC
J gene: TRBJ2-2; D gene: TRBD2; V gene: TRBV3-1; clone size: NA; CDR3 protein: CASSRSTSGRPNGELFF; CDR3 DNA: TGTGCCAGCAGCCGAAGTACTAGCGGCAGACCCAACGGGGAGCTGTTTTTT
J gene: TRBJ1-5; D gene: NA; V gene: TRBV19; clone size: NA; CDR3 protein: CASSIGTRGNQPQHF; CDR3 DNA: TGTGCCAGTAGTATTGGGACAAGGGGAAATCAGCCCCAGCATTTT
J gene: TRBJ2-6; D gene: NA; V gene: TRBV15; clone size: NA; CDR3 protein: CATSPRIASGANVLTF; CDR3 DNA: TGTGCCACCAGCCCGAGGATTGCCTCTGGGGCCAACGTCCTGACTTTC
J gene: TRBJ1-2; D gene: TRBD1; V gene: TRBV29-1; clone size: few; CDR3 protein: CSVEEEDRGYYGYTF; CDR3 DNA: TGCAGCGTTGAAGAGGAAGACAGGGGATACTATGGCTACACCTTC
J gene: TRBJ2-7; D gene: NA; V gene: TRBV29-1; clone size: many; CDR3 protein: CSVGTFSYEQYF; CDR3 DNA: TGCAGCGTTGGAACTTTCTCCTACGAGCAGTACTTC
J gene: TRBJ2-2; D gene: NA; V gene: TRBV19; clone size: many; CDR3 protein: CASSISGDTGELFF; CDR3 DNA: TGTGCCAGTAGTATCTCAGGGGACACCGGGGAGCTGTTTTTT
J gene: TRBJ2-5; D gene: NA; V gene: TRBV7-9; clone size: NA; CDR3 protein: CASSLHGQETQYF; CDR3 DNA: TGTGCCAGCAGTTTACACGGACAAGAGACCCAGTACTTC
J gene: TRBJ2-5; D gene: TRBD2; V gene: TRBV7-9; clone size: NA; CDR3 protein: CASSLLAGGRQETQYF; CDR3 DNA: TGTGCCAGCAGCCTATTAGCGGGGGGGCGGCAAGAGACCCAGTACTTC
J gene: TRBJ2-3; D gene: NA; V gene: TRBV20-1; clone size: NA; CDR3 protein: CSANLHSSSTDTRYF; CDR3 DNA: TGCAGTGCTAACTTACATAGTTCTAGCACAGATACGCGGTATTTT
J gene: TRBJ1-5; D gene: NA; V gene: TRBV2; clone size: NA; CDR3 protein: CASSGAGHQPQHF; CDR3 DNA: TGTGCCAGCAGTGGAGCAGGGCATCAGCCCCAGCATTTT
J gene: TRBJ1-5; D gene: TRBD1; V gene: TRBV6-1; clone size: many; CDR3 protein: CASSPDRGRGQPQHF; CDR3 DNA: TGTGCCAGCAGCCCGGACAGGGGGCGCGGTCAGCCCCAGCATTTT
J gene: TRBJ1-1; D gene: NA; V gene: TRBV7-2; clone size: NA; CDR3 protein: CASSFTGSNTEAFF; CDR3 DNA: TGTGCCAGCAGCTTTACAGGGTCTAACACTGAAGCTTTCTTT
J gene: TRBJ2-2; D gene: TRBD2; V gene: TRBV24-1; clone size: NA; CDR3 protein: CATKTSGGTGELFF; CDR3 DNA: TGTGCCACCAAAACTAGCGGGGGGACCGGGGAGCTGTTTTTT
J gene: TRBJ2-3; D gene: TRBD1; V gene: TRBV11-1; clone size: NA; CDR3 protein: CASSKDRGIRTDTQYF; CDR3 DNA: TGTGCCAGCAGCAAAGACAGGGGTATCAGAACAGATACGCAGTATTTT
J gene: TRBJ2-5; D gene: TRBD1; V gene: TRBV7-9; clone size: many; CDR3 protein: CASSLSTGMETQYF; CDR3 DNA: TGTGCCAGCAGCCTATCGACAGGGATGGAGACCCAGTACTTC
J gene: TRBJ1-6; D gene: NA; V gene: TRBV20-1; clone size: many; CDR3 protein: CSARAAVTPYNSPLHF; CDR3 DNA: TGCAGTGCTAGGGCCGCGGTGACACCCTATAATTCACCCCTCCACTTT
J gene: TRBJ2-7; D gene: NA; V gene: TRBV7-9; clone size: NA; CDR3 protein: CASSKEAGGSYEQYF; CDR3 DNA: TGTGCCAGCAGCAAAGAGGCAGGGGGGAGCTACGAGCAGTACTTC
J gene: TRBJ1-1; D gene: TRBD1; V gene: TRBV5-4; clone size: many; CDR3 protein: CASRPPGTGRTEAFF; CDR3 DNA: TGTGCCAGCAGACCCCCGGGGACAGGGAGGACTGAAGCTTTCTTT
J gene: TRBJ1-2; D gene: TRBD1; V gene: TRBV5-5; clone size: NA; CDR3 protein: CASSFSLTGERYGYTF; CDR3 DNA: TGTGCCAGCAGCTTCTCGCTCACAGGGGAACGCTATGGCTACACCTTC